This entry lists 29 T cell receptor beta chains sequenced from one sample in a study of blood T cell repertoires in COVID-19. Here immunoSEQ multiplex PCR was the method, and the copy in TCRdb shows in-frame clones only, minus some. The table includes approximately 350,000 clones, roughly four fifths detected once. Sequencing was done on a sample of PBMCs or T cells enriched from blood (not recorded which). The receptors shown here come from a woman between 45 and 60 years old who had recovered from COVID-19.

The chain combines TRBV7-9 with TRBJ1-2, with 9 bases aligning to TRBD1. The junction had 8 bases not matched to a gene; V was cut back by 5 bases and J by 7 bases. The V gene's germline CDR1 is SEHNR and CDR2 FQNEAQ (reference sequence). The CDR3 spans 14 residues. The CDR3 coding sequence is TGTGCCAGCAGCACCGGACAGGGGCTGGGTGGCTACACCTTC. Translated: CASSTGQGLGGYTF.

The chain couples TRBV19 to TRBJ1-2, with 8 bases aligning to TRBD1. Germline assignment: CDR1 LNHDA and CDR2 SQIVND (reference sequence). The CDR3 spans 16 residues. V lost 0 bases to trimming and J lost 6 bases; unmatched junction nucleotides: 9. CDR3 nucleotide sequence: TGTGCCAGTAGTATAGAATCCGGGACAGGTTACGATGGCTACACCTTC. Protein: CASSIESGTGYDGYTF. Full variable domain (outside the CDR3, taken from reference TRBV19 and TRBJ1-2): DGGITQSPKYLFRKEGQNVTLSCEQNLNHDAMYWYRQDPGQGLRLIYYSQIVNDFQKGDIAEGYSVSREKKESFPLTVTSAQKNPTAFYLCASSIESGTGYDGYTFGSGTRLTVV.

This clone was recorded a few times. The CDR3 nucleotides read TGTGCCAGTAGTATGGGACAGAGCTCCTACGAGCAGTACTTC. It encodes CASSMGQSSYEQYF. This rearrangement joins TRBV19 to TRBJ2-7; 7 positions agree with TRBD1. J was trimmed by 0 bases and V by 3 bases; bases with no gene match: 2. The germline V gene encodes CDR1 LNHDA and CDR2 SQIVND (reference sequence). CDR3 size: 14 residues.

The CDR3 region has the DNA TGTGCCAGCAGACGCCTTCAGGGTCCCACTGAAGCTTTCTTT. Protein sequence: CASRRLQGPTEAFF. The V gene is TRBV6-4, the J gene TRBJ1-1; a weak D match, TRBD1 (5 bases). There are 14 residues in the CDR3. Germline-derived CDR1 and CDR2 are MRHNA and SNTAGT. V was cut by 6 bases and J by 4 bases, with 15 bases left in between.

In its sample, this clone was seen once. The rearrangement joins TRBV5-1 to TRBJ2-3; D possibly corresponds to TRBD2 (5 bases). The germline V gene has CDR1 SGHRS and CDR2 YFSETQ. Trimming left V 4 bases short and J 0 bases short, with 12 bases between. The CDR3 is 15 residues long. Here the CDR3 reads CASSGAVSSTDTQYF. The CDR3 region has the DNA TGCGCCAGCAGCGGAGCGGTTTCTAGCACAGATACGCAGTATTTT.

The chain links TRBV11-2 to TRBJ2-3; weak D call: TRBD2 (5 bases). The V gene's germline CDR1 is SGHAT and CDR2 FQNNGV. Trimming shortened V by 3 bases and J by 0 bases, and 7 bases separated the two germline ends. The CDR3 spans 14 residues. The chain's CDR3 is CASSFTGSTDTQYF. The CDR3 DNA reads as TGTGCCAGCAGCTTTACGGGAAGCACAGATACGCAGTATTTT.

The rearrangement links TRBV19 to TRBJ2-2; no definite D call. Germline lookup yields CDR1 LNHDA and CDR2 SQIVND (reference sequence). The CDR3 runs 13 residues. V dropped 7 bases and J dropped 2 bases, with 8 bases sitting between them. CDR3 in DNA: TGTGCCAGTACCGCAGTCAACACCGGGGAGCTGTTTTTT. Protein: CASTAVNTGELFF.

This chain uses TRBV5-4 with TRBJ1-2; 7 bases are shared with TRBD1. The ends lost 4 bases at V and 4 bases at J; junction bases unmatched: 7. The CDR3 sequence is 14 residues long. In germline, CDR1 is SGHNT, CDR2 YYREEE (reference sequence). The DNA of the CDR3 is TGTGCCAGCAGCCCTGGACAGGAGCTCTATGGCTACACCTTC. This translates into CASSPGQELYGYTF.

The CDR3 spells CASLAGFQETQYF. The DNA of the CDR3 is TGTGCCAGTCTAGCGGGTTTCCAAGAGACCCAGTACTTC. The chain recombines TRBV7-2 with TRBJ2-5, with TRBD2 matching 8 bases. The germline CDR1 and CDR2 sequences are SGHTA and FQGNSA. Unmatched junction bases numbered 4, after V lost 9 bases and J lost 1 base. CDR3 length: 13 residues.

The chain is built from TRBV7-6 and TRBJ2-1; 9 bases line up with TRBD2. Germline V lookup: CDR1 SGHVS, CDR2 FNYEAQ. The V segment lost 0 bases and the J segment 7 bases; nucleotides outside the gene matches: 13. This CDR3 is 18 amino acids long. The CDR3 loop reads CASSLASMAGGFKNEQFF. The DNA for the CDR3 is TGTGCCAGCAGCTTAGCGTCAATGGCGGGAGGGTTTAAGAATGAGCAGTTCTTC. The whole variable domain, remainder taken from reference TRBV7-6 and TRBJ2-1, is GAGVSQSPRYKVTKRGQDVALRCDPISGHVSLYWYRQALGQGPEFLTYFNYEAQQDKSGLPNDRFSAERPEGSISTLTIQRTEQRDSAMYRCASSLASMAGGFKNEQFFGPGTRLTVL.

V is TRBV2 and J is TRBJ1-1; 7 nucleotides agree with TRBD1. The CDR3 contains 14 residues. In germline, CDR1 is SNHLY, CDR2 FYNNEI. V trimming: 7 bases; J trimming: 0 bases; junction bases outside the gene matches: 5. Here the CDR3 reads CASTDREMNTEAFF. The DNA for the CDR3 is TGTGCCAGCACCGACAGGGAAATGAACACTGAAGCTTTCTTT.

The chain uses TRBV7-8 and TRBJ1-1; D uncertain. V was pared by 1 base and J by 2 bases, with 5 bases between. Germline lookup yields CDR1 SGHVS and CDR2 FQNEAQ. This CDR3 contains 13 residues. As DNA, the CDR3 is TGTGCCAGCAGCTTAGGACATAACACTGAAGCTTTCTTT. Protein sequence: CASSLGHNTEAFF.

V and J are TRBV5-4 and TRBJ1-2; weak D call: TRBD1 (5 bases). V lost 4 bases to trimming and J lost 4 bases, with 14 bases between them. The germline gives CDR1 SGHNT, CDR2 YYREEE (reference sequence). The CDR3 contains 14 residues. The CDR3 protein is CASSAWGGVYGYTF. In DNA form, the CDR3 reads TGTGCCAGCAGCGCCTGGGGGGGGGTCTATGGCTACACCTTC. Full variable domain (missing parts from reference TRBV5-4 and TRBJ1-2): ETGVTQSPTHLIKTRGQQVTLRCSSQSGHNTVSWYQQALGQGPQFIFQYYREEENGRGNFPPRFSGLQFPNYSSELNVNALELDDSALYLCASSAWGGVYGYTFGSGTRLTVV.

This clone was counted a single time. The chain links TRBV4-3 to TRBJ2-1, with a possible D match to TRBD1 (5 bases). V lost 3 bases and J 2 bases, leaving 14 bases between the germline ends. CDR3 length: 16 amino acids. The germline CDR1 and CDR2 sequences are LGHNA and YSLEER. CDR3 nucleotides: TGCGCCAGCAGCCACCCGGACACCGGAACCTACAATGAGCAGTTCTTC. Translating it yields CASSHPDTGTYNEQFF.

The chain uses TRBV27 and TRBJ2-1; 10 nucleotides match TRBD2. J lost 15 bases, V lost 2 bases, and 7 bases had no gene match. CDR3 size: 13 residues. Germline CDR1 and CDR2: MNHEY and SMNVEV (reference sequence). The CDR3: CASSLPSGGDAFF. The CDR3 nucleotides are TGTGCCAGCAGTTTACCGAGCGGGGGGGACGCGTTCTTC.

The V gene is TRBV29-1, the J gene TRBJ1-2, with D uncertain. The CDR3 spans 14 residues. Between the trimmed V and J ends, which lost 0 bases and 4 bases, there was a span of 12 bases. Germline CDR1 SQVTM, CDR2 ANQGSEA. This CDR3 reads CSVEDTPDIYGYTF. As DNA, the CDR3 is TGCAGCGTTGAAGATACCCCAGATATCTATGGCTACACCTTC. The variable domain in full, with the rest retrieved from reference TRBV29-1 and TRBJ1-2, is SAVISQKPSRDICQRGTSLTIQCQVDSQVTMMFWYRQQPGQSLTLIATANQGSEATYESGFVIDKFPISRPNLTFSTLTVSNMSPEDSSIYLCSVEDTPDIYGYTFGSGTRLTVV.

Worth noting for this clone: The same CDR3 also results from other DNA sequences found in this sample. The chain recombines TRBV7-2 with TRBJ2-3; D perhaps matches TRBD2 (6 bases). The CDR3 contains 15 residues. Trimming removed 1 base at V and 0 bases at J, with 8 bases between. CDR1 and CDR2 from the germline V gene are SGHTA and FQGNSA. Written as DNA, the CDR3 is TGTGCCAGCAGCTTAGTTGGGGGGAGCACAGATACGCAGTATTTT. It specifies CASSLVGGSTDTQYF. Looking up the rest from reference TRBV7-2 and TRBJ2-3 gives the full variable domain: GAGVSQSPSNKVTEKGKDVELRCDPISGHTALYWYRQSLGQGLEFLIYFQGNSAPDKSGLPSDRFSAERTGGSVSTLTIQRTQQEDSAVYLCASSLVGGSTDTQYFGPGTRLTVL.

The V gene is TRBV14, the J gene TRBJ2-2; 9 bases agree with TRBD1. CDR3 size: 16 residues. From germline, CDR1 is SGHDN and CDR2 FVKESK. Trimming removed 2 bases from V and 5 bases from J; junction bases left unmatched: 6. CDR3 in DNA: TGTGCCAGCAGCCAAATCGACAGGGGGGGAACCGGGGAGCTGTTTTTT. Protein: CASSQIDRGGTGELFF.

The chain employs TRBV6-1 and TRBJ2-7; 9 nucleotides match TRBD1. This CDR3 is built from 15 residues. Germline V gives CDR1 MNHNS, CDR2 SASEGT. V shed 1 base, J shed 3 bases, and the junction held 4 bases outside the gene matches. In DNA form, the CDR3 reads TGTGCCAGCAGTGAAGAAGGGACAGGGATCTACGAGCAGTACTTC. It yields the protein CASSEEGTGIYEQYF.

This chain joins TRBV19 and TRBJ1-2, with a possible D match to TRBD1 (5 bases). This CDR3 region has 14 residues. With 6 bases removed from V and 5 bases from J, the gap between germline ends came to 16 bases. CDR1 and CDR2 (germline): LNHDA, SQIVND (reference sequence). The CDR3, as DNA: TGTGCCAGTAGCCCCAGCCGGGGGGGGTATGGCTACACCTTC. This translates into CASSPSRGGYGYTF.

The J gene is TRBJ2-3, the V gene TRBV11-3, with D perhaps matching TRBD1 (6 bases). Germline CDR1 and CDR2: SGHNT and YENEEA. V was trimmed by 5 bases and J by 2 bases, leaving 11 bases between them. The CDR3 spans 14 residues. This CDR3 is CASSQGLTTDTQYF. The CDR3 coding sequence is TGTGCCAGCAGCCAGGGGCTAACCACAGATACGCAGTATTTT.

The chain links TRBV9 to TRBJ2-7; 8 bases map to TRBD1. Germline V lookup: CDR1 SGDLS, CDR2 YYNGEE. V lost 3 bases to trimming and J lost 6 bases; unmatched junction nucleotides: 8. CDR3 size: 14 residues. DNA of the CDR3: TGTGCCAGCAGCGCAAGGACAGGGACGGTCGAGCAGTACTTC. It yields the protein CASSARTGTVEQYF.

The V and J genes are TRBV5-1 and TRBJ1-2, with 8 bases matching TRBD1. Germline CDR1 reads SGHRS; CDR2 reads YFSETQ. V was pared by 4 bases and J by 3 bases, with 8 bases of the junction left unmatched. The CDR3 has 15 residues. CDR3 DNA sequence: TGCGCCAGCAGCCCCAGGACAGGGCTCGACTATGGCTACACCTTC. This codes for CASSPRTGLDYGYTF.

The rearrangement joins TRBV29-1 to TRBJ1-1; no clear D gene. Trimming stripped 1 base from V and 3 bases from J, with 3 bases between. CDR1 and CDR2 (germline): SQVTM, ANQGSEA. The CDR3 is 11 amino acids. The CDR3 DNA is TGCAGCGTTGAAGTCTACACTGAAGCTTTCTTT. Translating it yields CSVEVYTEAFF.

The chain links TRBV6-2 or TRBV6-3 to TRBJ1-2; weak D call: TRBD1 (5 bases). CDR1 is MNHEY and CDR2 is SVGEGT in the germline V gene. The CDR3 is 15 amino acids. Trimming pared 6 bases from V and 7 bases from J, leaving 21 bases between. This chain's CDR3 is CASSPLPQGYGGYTF. The CDR3 DNA follows: TGTGCCAGCAGCCCGCTCCCCCAGGGATACGGTGGCTACACCTTC.

V gene TRBV7-2 combines with J gene TRBJ1-2; 7 nucleotides match TRBD1. V was clipped by 6 bases and J by 5 bases; unmatched bases: 12. This CDR3 is 15 amino acids long. Looked up from germline, CDR1 is SGHTA and CDR2 is FQGNSA. The CDR3 nucleotides read TGTGCCAGCAGGGCCACGGGACAGAAACAGTATGGCTACACCTTC. Translating gives CASRATGQKQYGYTF.

The chain couples TRBV4-1 to TRBJ1-1; TRBD1 matches at 9 bases. V trimming: 5 bases; J trimming: 0 bases; junction bases outside the gene matches: 10. There are 17 residues in the CDR3. Germline V gene lookup returns CDR1 MGHRA and CDR2 YSYEKL. CDR3 DNA: TGCGCCAGCAGCTTAACAGGGGGCTCTGGGGTGAACACTGAAGCTTTCTTT. It is translated as CASSLTGGSGVNTEAFF.

This chain connects TRBV18 to TRBJ2-7, with unresolved D. CDR1 is KGHSH and CDR2 is LQKENI in the germline V gene. The V end was cut by 2 bases, the J end by 3 bases, with 8 bases between. This CDR3 comprises 13 residues. Here the CDR3 reads CASSPYPGYEQYF. CDR3 in DNA: TGTGCCAGCTCACCATATCCAGGCTACGAGCAGTACTTC. Filled out from reference TRBV18 and TRBJ2-7, the complete variable domain reads NAGVMQNPRHLVRRRGQEARLRCSPMKGHSHVYWYRQLPEEGLKFMVYLQKENIIDESGMPKERFSAEFPKEGPSILRIQQVVRGDSAAYFCASSPYPGYEQYFGPGTRLTVT.

The rearrangement links TRBV28 to TRBJ1-2, with D maybe TRBD1 (5 bases). This CDR3 is 13 amino acids long. The germline V and J ends were trimmed by 3 bases and 4 bases, with 9 bases remaining between them. From germline, CDR1 is MDHEN and CDR2 SYDVKM. As DNA, the CDR3 is TGTGCCAGCAGTTTGGGGGGACTCTATGGCTACACCTTC. This sequence encodes CASSLGGLYGYTF.